A single sample is the source of the 24 T cell receptor beta chains below, sequenced in a study of blood T cell repertoires in COVID-19. This table comes from immunoSEQ multiplex PCR, and its TCRdb copy is limited to in-frame clones, with some not included. The table records about 53,000 clones, roughly 90% of them present only once. Material for sequencing was peripheral blood. The receptors derive from a man of 80 years or more with acute or convalescent COVID-19.

The rearrangement joins TRBV6-5 to TRBJ2-1; TRBD2 might be the D (7 bases). V gave up 7 bases and J gave up 4 bases, with 14 bases separating them. The CDR3 loop spans 14 amino acids. Looked up from germline, CDR1 is MNHEY and CDR2 is SVGAGI. CDR3 DNA: TGTGCCAGCAAGGGGGGGCTTGGTTACAATGAGCAGTTCTTC. Its translation: CASKGGLGYNEQFF.

The chain has TRBV7-9 and TRBJ1-2, with D perhaps matching TRBD1 (5 bases). CDR1 is SEHNR, CDR2 FQNEAQ, per germline (reference sequence). Trimming pared 4 bases from V and 1 base from J, leaving 10 bases between. This CDR3 has 14 residues. CDR3 in amino acids: CASSSGTSNYGYTF. In DNA form, the CDR3 reads TGTGCCAGCAGCTCGGGGACTAGTAACTATGGCTACACCTTC.

The V and J genes are TRBV29-1 and TRBJ2-7, with D tentatively TRBD1 (5 bases). Germline V gene lookup returns CDR1 SQVTM and CDR2 ANQGSEA. Trimming shortened V by 2 bases and J by 6 bases, and 14 bases separated the two germline ends. This CDR3 has 13 residues. CDR3 loop: CSVEQGLPREQYF. The CDR3 DNA follows: TGCAGCGTTGAACAGGGTTTACCTCGCGAGCAGTACTTC.

The chain employs TRBV19 and TRBJ2-7, with 9 bases matching TRBD1. Germline lookup yields CDR1 LNHDA and CDR2 SQIVND (reference sequence). J gave up 4 bases and V 6 bases, and 10 bases lay outside the gene matches. The CDR3 runs to 15 residues. DNA for the CDR3: TGTGCCAGTAGCTATCCGGGACAGGGTATGTACGAGCAGTACTTC. It codes for CASSYPGQGMYEQYF.

The chain combines TRBV3-1 (or the pseudogene TRBV3-2) with TRBJ2-5; tentative D call: TRBD2 (6 bases). Per germline, CDR1 LGHDT and CDR2 YNNKEL (reference sequence). V lost 1 base and J 5 bases, leaving 14 bases between the germline ends. The CDR3 spans 15 residues. Here the CDR3 DNA reads TGTGCCAGCAGCCAAGGCCCCACTAGCCTGGAGACCCAGTACTTC. Its protein product is CASSQGPTSLETQYF.

The chain couples TRBV6-2 or TRBV6-3 to TRBJ1-1; tentatively, D is TRBD1 (6 bases). Germline V lookup: CDR1 MNHEY, CDR2 SVGEGT. The CDR3 has 13 residues. Trimming removed 6 bases at V and 1 base at J, with 9 bases between. The CDR3 coding sequence is TGTGCCAGCAGCTGGGACAAGAACACTGAAGCTTTCTTT. Its protein product is CASSWDKNTEAFF.

This sequence joins TRBV7-6 and TRBJ2-1; 10 bases match TRBD1. Germline loops: CDR1 SGHVS, CDR2 FNYEAQ. CDR3 length: 15 amino acids. Germline trimming cut 4 bases from V and 7 bases from J; bases unmatched to any gene: 7. CDR3 nucleotides: TGTGCCAGCAGCTCGACGGACAGGGGGGGAAATGAGCAGTTCTTC. Amino acid sequence: CASSSTDRGGNEQFF.

By share, this clone counts as medium-sized. The chain couples TRBV27 to TRBJ1-1; D unclear. Germline loops: CDR1 MNHEY, CDR2 SMNVEV (reference sequence). V was cut by 2 bases and J by 4 bases, with 14 bases left in between. CDR3 length: 15 amino acids. The CDR3 region is CASSLTSGAGTEAFF. The CDR3 region has the DNA TGTGCCAGCAGTTTAACGTCGGGCGCGGGCACTGAAGCTTTCTTT.

The chain employs TRBV9 and TRBJ2-7, with TRBD1 matching over 8 bases. Trimming cost V 3 bases and J 5 bases; bases outside gene matches: 22. Germline loops: CDR1 SGDLS, CDR2 YYNGEE. The length of the CDR3 is 19 residues. CDR3 amino acids: CASSGYAGQGTSPRNEQYF. The CDR3 coding sequence is TGTGCCAGCAGCGGGTACGCCGGACAGGGCACTTCCCCCCGGAACGAGCAGTACTTC.

The chain recombines TRBV9 with TRBJ1-1; 9 positions agree with TRBD1. Per the germline V gene, CDR1 is SGDLS and CDR2 is YYNGEE. V lost 2 bases, J lost 6 bases, and 5 bases stayed unmatched. The CDR3 covers 14 residues. The CDR3 DNA is TGTGCCAGCAGCGTTACAGGGGGCCAGTCTGAAGCTTTCTTT. Encoded protein: CASSVTGGQSEAFF.

This clone showed up just once. The chain combines TRBV9 with TRBJ1-1; 8 bases match TRBD1. J gave up 8 bases and V 2 bases, and 11 bases lay outside the gene matches. Germline CDR1 SGDLS, CDR2 YYNGEE. This CDR3 comprises 15 residues. CDR3 amino acids: CASSVSPGRDREAFF. DNA for the CDR3: TGTGCCAGCAGCGTCTCTCCCGGCCGGGACAGGGAAGCTTTCTTT.

The chain links TRBV6-6 to TRBJ2-2; no clear D. The germline CDR1 and CDR2 sequences are MNHNY and SVGAGI (reference sequence). The CDR3 has 15 residues. Trimming removed 7 bases at V and 0 bases at J, with 12 bases between. The CDR3 nucleotides are TGTGCCAGCACTCTCACCGCTACGAACACCGGGGAGCTGTTTTTT. Its translation is CASTLTATNTGELFF.

The gene calls are TRBV19 and TRBJ1-1, with 7 bases that match TRBD1. The CDR3 runs to 15 residues. Germline CDR1 and CDR2: LNHDA and SQIVND (reference sequence). V trimming: 1 base; J trimming: 1 base; junction bases outside the gene matches: 3. The CDR3 region is CASSIARTGNTEAFF. CDR3 DNA: TGTGCCAGTAGTATAGCCCGGACAGGGAACACTGAAGCTTTCTTT.

DNA for the CDR3: TGTGCCAGTACCTCAGGACAGTCGAACACTGAAGCTTTCTTT. Translating gives CASTSGQSNTEAFF. The chain has TRBV19 and TRBJ1-1, with TRBD1 as a possible D gene (6 bases). Per germline, CDR1 LNHDA and CDR2 SQIVND (reference sequence). The CDR3 is 14 amino acids. With 7 bases removed from V and 1 base from J, the gap between germline ends came to 13 bases.

This clone was seen a few times. This chain links TRBV7-9 with TRBJ1-6, with D perhaps TRBD1 (6 bases). The V end was cut by 8 bases, the J end by 7 bases, with 15 bases between. The CDR3 loop spans 14 amino acids. Germline loops: CDR1 SEHNR, CDR2 FQNEAQ (reference sequence). As DNA, the CDR3 is TGTGCCAGCGAATCGCGAGGGGGAAATTCACCCCTCCACTTT. As protein: CASESRGGNSPLHF.

This clone was observed a single time. The rearrangement links TRBV29-1 to TRBJ2-5, with 8 nucleotides matching TRBD1. The CDR3 contains 13 residues. CDR1 is SQVTM, CDR2 ANQGSEA, per germline. J lost 7 bases, V lost 6 bases, and 10 bases had no gene match. The CDR3 DNA reads TGCAGCGTAGACGACAGGGGCGAGGGGACCCAGTACTTC. Protein sequence: CSVDDRGEGTQYF.

This chain connects TRBV6-5 to TRBJ1-4, with D perhaps TRBD1 (5 bases). CDR1 and CDR2 (germline): MNHEY, SVGAGI. V was cut by 9 bases and J by 7 bases, with 18 bases left in between. The CDR3 loop spans 14 amino acids. Here the CDR3 reads CASMGGNLIEKLFF. The CDR3, as DNA: TGTGCCAGTATGGGGGGTAATCTCATTGAAAAACTGTTTTTT.

In this sample, this clone turned up a few times. The chain uses TRBV6-2 or TRBV6-3 and TRBJ1-5; D might be TRBD1 (5 bases). Germline CDR1 is MNHEY and CDR2 is SVGEGT. The CDR3 loop spans 16 amino acids. Trimming stripped 4 bases from V and 4 bases from J, with 17 bases between. This CDR3 reads CASSSLSGTYNQPQHF. CDR3 coding DNA: TGTGCCAGCAGTTCCCTATCCGGGACTTATAATCAGCCCCAGCATTTT.

This chain joins TRBV5-1 and TRBJ1-1, with 7 bases aligning to TRBD1. The CDR3 is 15 residues long. Germline values: CDR1 SGHRS, CDR2 YFSETQ. V shed 3 bases and J 4 bases; nucleotides not matched to a gene: 9. The CDR3 here is CASSSAQGSGTEAFF. The CDR3 DNA follows: TGCGCCAGCAGCTCAGCACAGGGGAGCGGCACTGAAGCTTTCTTT.

The rearrangement uses TRBV5-6 and TRBJ2-5, with D perhaps TRBD2 (5 bases). V was trimmed by 4 bases and J by 5 bases, leaving 12 bases between them. The CDR3 sequence is 13 residues long. The germline CDR1 and CDR2 sequences are SGHDT and YYEEEE. CDR3 DNA: TGTGCCAGCAGCCGCGCGGGTCTTGAGACCCAGTACTTC. Amino acids: CASSRAGLETQYF. Supplemented by reference TRBV5-6 and TRBJ2-5, the full variable domain reads DAGVTQSPTHLIKTRGQQVTLRCSPKSGHDTVSWYQQALGQGPQFIFQYYEEEERQRGNFPDRFSGHQFPNYSSELNVNALLLGDSALYLCASSRAGLETQYFGPGTRLLVL.

The chain has TRBV7-8 and TRBJ1-5; no clear D gene. The CDR3 sequence is 15 residues long. CDR1 and CDR2 (germline): SGHVS, FQNEAQ. V lost 0 bases to trimming and J lost 0 bases, with 6 bases between them. The CDR3: CASSLAESSNQPQHF. For the CDR3, the DNA is TGTGCCAGCAGCTTAGCGGAGAGTAGCAATCAGCCCCAGCATTTT.

V gene TRBV3-1 (or the pseudogene TRBV3-2) combines with J gene TRBJ2-3, with D possibly being TRBD2 (6 bases). CDR1 is LGHDT and CDR2 is YNNKEL in the germline V gene (reference sequence). The CDR3 is 16 residues long. Deletions cut 4 bases from V and 5 bases from J, with 19 bases between. CDR3 in DNA: TGTGCCAGCAGCCCTCTAACTAGCCATGGGTTAGATACGCAGTATTTT. This gives the protein CASSPLTSHGLDTQYF.

In nucleotides, the CDR3 is TGCGCCAGCACCCCGGGAGGCGGGGGGGCAATAATGTCCTACAATGAGCAGTTCTTC. It is translated as CASTPGGGGAIMSYNEQFF. The rearrangement uses TRBV4-1 and TRBJ2-1; 9 bases align to TRBD2. CDR3 length: 19 amino acids. The ends lost 7 bases at V and 1 base at J; junction bases unmatched: 17. Germline CDR1 reads MGHRA; CDR2 reads YSYEKL.

The V call is TRBV5-1, the J call TRBJ2-1; 8 bases match TRBD2. The CDR3 is 16 amino acids. V dropped 4 bases and J dropped 7; count of bases not matched to a gene: 13. Germline CDR1 is SGHRS and CDR2 is YFSETQ. The CDR3 DNA sequence: TGCGCCAGCAGCGCTGCGCCGCGGGGGGCCGGAAATGAGCAGTTCTTC. Amino acid sequence: CASSAAPRGAGNEQFF.